This T cell receptor (beta chain) originates from a study of blood T cells in healthy people across ages. Whole-study results and caveats: Among long-lived donors, naive CD4+ cells were more numerous and diversity higher than in aged donors.

As for this clonotype: Its antigen is still unknown.

This CDR3 has 14 amino acids. Trimming cost V 4 bases and J 5 bases, with 14 bases left between them. Germline V gene sequence: CDR1 SGHTA, CDR2 FQGNSA. The second PCR ran about 7 to 12 cycles with a sample-barcoded 5' primer and J-beta primers. TCRdb ran MiXCR on the 5' RACE reads and lists one entry per CDR3 protein. The sample yields roughly 800,000 distinct CDR3 sequences, about 53% seen once. No fewer than 7 million PBMCs went into each sample. RNA extraction gave at least 6 micrograms of total RNA per sample. Input material: blood. The chain employs TRBV7-2 and TRBJ1-1; D is ambiguous. This clonotype was obtained from a man at least 80 years old in good health. This CDR3 reads CASSSSYAGTEAFF. Written as DNA, the CDR3 is TGTGCCAGCAGCTCGTCATACGCCGGGACTGAAGCTTTCTTT.